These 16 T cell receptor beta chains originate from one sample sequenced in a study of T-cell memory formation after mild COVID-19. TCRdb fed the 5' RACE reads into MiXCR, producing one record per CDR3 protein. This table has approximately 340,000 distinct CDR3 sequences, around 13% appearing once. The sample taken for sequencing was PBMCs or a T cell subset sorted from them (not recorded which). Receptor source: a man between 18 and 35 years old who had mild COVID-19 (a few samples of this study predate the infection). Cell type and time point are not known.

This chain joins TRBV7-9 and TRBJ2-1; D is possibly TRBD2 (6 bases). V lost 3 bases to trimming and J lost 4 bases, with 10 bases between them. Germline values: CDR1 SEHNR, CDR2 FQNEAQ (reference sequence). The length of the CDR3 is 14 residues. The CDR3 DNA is TGTGCCAGCAGCTTGGAGGGGTTTTACAATGAGCAGTTCTTC. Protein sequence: CASSLEGFYNEQFF. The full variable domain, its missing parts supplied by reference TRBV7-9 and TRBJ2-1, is DTGVSQNPRHKITKRGQNVTFRCDPISEHNRLYWYRQTLGQGPEFLTYFQNEAQLEKSRLLSDRFSAERPKGSFSTLEIQRTEQGDSAMYLCASSLEGFYNEQFFGPGTRLTVL.

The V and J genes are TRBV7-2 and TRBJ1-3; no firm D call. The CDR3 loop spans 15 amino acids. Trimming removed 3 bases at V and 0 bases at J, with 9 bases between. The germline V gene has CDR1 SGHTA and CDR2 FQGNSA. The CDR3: CASSLTGYSGNTIYF. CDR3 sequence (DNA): TGTGCCAGCAGCTTGACCGGATACTCTGGAAACACCATATATTTT.

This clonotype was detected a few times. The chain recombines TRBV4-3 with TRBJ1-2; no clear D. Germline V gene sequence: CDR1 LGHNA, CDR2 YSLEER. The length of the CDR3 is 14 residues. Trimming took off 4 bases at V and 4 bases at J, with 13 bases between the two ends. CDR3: CASSPSDTRYGYTF. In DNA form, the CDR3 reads TGCGCCAGCAGCCCCTCAGATACCCGCTATGGCTACACCTTC.

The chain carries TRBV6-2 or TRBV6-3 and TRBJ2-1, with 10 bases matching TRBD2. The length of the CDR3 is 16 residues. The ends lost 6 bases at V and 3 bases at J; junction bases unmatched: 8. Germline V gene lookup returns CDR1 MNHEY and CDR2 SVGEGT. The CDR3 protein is CASSPPGLAYYNEQFF. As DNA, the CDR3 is TGTGCCAGCAGCCCCCCGGGACTAGCGTACTACAATGAGCAGTTCTTC.

This CDR3 reads CASSPGQGGGQPQHF. The CDR3 DNA is TGCGCCAGCAGCCCAGGACAGGGGGGAGGTCAGCCCCAGCATTTT. This chain uses TRBV5-1 with TRBJ1-5, with 10 bases that match TRBD1. After removal of 4 bases from V and 6 bases from J, the junction contained 7 bases not matched to a gene. The CDR3 covers 15 residues. Germline V gene lookup returns CDR1 SGHRS and CDR2 YFSETQ. The whole variable domain, filled in from reference TRBV5-1 and TRBJ1-5, reads KAGVTQTPRYLIKTRGQQVTLSCSPISGHRSVSWYQQTPGQGLQFLFEYFSETQRNKGNFPGRFSGRQFSNSRSEMNVSTLELGDSALYLCASSPGQGGGQPQHFGDGTRLSIL.

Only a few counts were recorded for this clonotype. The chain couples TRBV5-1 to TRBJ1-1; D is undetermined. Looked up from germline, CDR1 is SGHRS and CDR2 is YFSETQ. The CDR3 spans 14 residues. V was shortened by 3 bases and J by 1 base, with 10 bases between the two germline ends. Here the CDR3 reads CASSSLPQNTEAFF. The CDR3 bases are TGCGCCAGCAGCTCCCTCCCACAGAACACTGAAGCTTTCTTT.

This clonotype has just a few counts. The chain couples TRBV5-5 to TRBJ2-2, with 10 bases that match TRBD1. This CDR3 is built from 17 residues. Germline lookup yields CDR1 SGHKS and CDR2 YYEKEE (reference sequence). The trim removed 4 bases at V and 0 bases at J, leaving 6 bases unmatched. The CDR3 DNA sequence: TGTGCCAGCAGCGCAGCGGGACAGGGGACGAACACCGGGGAGCTGTTTTTT. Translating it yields CASSAAGQGTNTGELFF.

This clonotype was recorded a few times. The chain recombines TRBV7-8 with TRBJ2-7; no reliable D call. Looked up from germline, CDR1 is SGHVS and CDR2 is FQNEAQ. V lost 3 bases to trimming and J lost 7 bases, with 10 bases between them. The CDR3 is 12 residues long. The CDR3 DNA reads TGTGCCAGCAGCTTTTCCGGTGGGGAGCAGTACTTC. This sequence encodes CASSFSGGEQYF.

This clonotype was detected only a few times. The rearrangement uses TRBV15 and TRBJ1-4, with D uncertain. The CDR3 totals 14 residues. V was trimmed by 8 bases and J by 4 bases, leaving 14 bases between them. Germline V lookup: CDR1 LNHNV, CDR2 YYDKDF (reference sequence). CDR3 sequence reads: CATGGRQNNEKLFF. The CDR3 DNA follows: TGTGCCACCGGCGGGAGGCAGAATAATGAAAAACTGTTTTTT.

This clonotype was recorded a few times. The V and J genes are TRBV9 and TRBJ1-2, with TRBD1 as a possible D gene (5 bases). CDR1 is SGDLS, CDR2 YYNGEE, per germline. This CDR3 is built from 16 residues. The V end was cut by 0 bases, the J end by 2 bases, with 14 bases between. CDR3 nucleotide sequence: TGTGCCAGCAGCGTAGTAGACCGACAGCCCAACTATGGCTACACCTTC. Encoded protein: CASSVVDRQPNYGYTF. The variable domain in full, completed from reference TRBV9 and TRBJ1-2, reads DSGVTQTPKHLITATGQRVTLRCSPRSGDLSVYWYQQSLDQGLQFLIQYYNGEERAKGNILERFSAQQFPDLHSELNLSSLELGDSALYFCASSVVDRQPNYGYTFGSGTRLTVV.

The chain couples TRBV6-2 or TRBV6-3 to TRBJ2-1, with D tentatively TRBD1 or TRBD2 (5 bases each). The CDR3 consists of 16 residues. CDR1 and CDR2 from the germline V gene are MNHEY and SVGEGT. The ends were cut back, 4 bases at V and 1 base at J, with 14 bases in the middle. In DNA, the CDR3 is TGTGCCAGCAGTTTACGGGACGGAGCTTCCTACAATGAGCAGTTCTTC. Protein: CASSLRDGASYNEQFF.

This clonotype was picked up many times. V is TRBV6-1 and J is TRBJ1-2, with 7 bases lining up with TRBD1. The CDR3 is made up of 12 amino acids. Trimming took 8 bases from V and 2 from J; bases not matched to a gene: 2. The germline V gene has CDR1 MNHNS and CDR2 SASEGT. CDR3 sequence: CASPGQNYGYTF. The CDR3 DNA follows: TGTGCCAGCCCGGGACAGAACTATGGCTACACCTTC.

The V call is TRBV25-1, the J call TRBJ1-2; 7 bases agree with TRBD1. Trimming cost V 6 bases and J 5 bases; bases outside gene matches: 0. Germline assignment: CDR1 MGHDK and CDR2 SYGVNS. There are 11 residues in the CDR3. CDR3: CASRQGYGYTF. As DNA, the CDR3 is TGTGCCAGCAGACAGGGGTATGGCTACACCTTC.

The CDR3 nucleotides are TGTGCCAGCACAGCCATGAACACTGAAGCTTTCTTT. Amino acid sequence: CASTAMNTEAFF. The chain links TRBV7-2 to TRBJ1-1; D is ambiguous. The CDR3 is 12 residues long. CDR1 and CDR2 (germline): SGHTA, FQGNSA. The V gene lost 7 bases and the J gene lost 0 bases, with 6 bases spanning the gap.

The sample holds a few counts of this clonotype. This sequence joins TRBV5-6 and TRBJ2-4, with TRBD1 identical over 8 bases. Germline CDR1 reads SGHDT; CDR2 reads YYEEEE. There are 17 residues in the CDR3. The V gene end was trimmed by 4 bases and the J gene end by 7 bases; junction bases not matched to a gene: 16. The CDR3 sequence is CASSRTGFFEDLNIQYF. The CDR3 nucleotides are TGTGCCAGCAGCCGGACAGGGTTTTTCGAGGACTTGAACATTCAGTACTTC.

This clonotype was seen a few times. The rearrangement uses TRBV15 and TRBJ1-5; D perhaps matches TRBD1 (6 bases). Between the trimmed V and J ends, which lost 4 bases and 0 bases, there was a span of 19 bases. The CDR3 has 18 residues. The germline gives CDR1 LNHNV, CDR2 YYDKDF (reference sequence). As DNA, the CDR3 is TGTGCCACCAGCACCTCCGAGGGGGGCTGGTATAGCAATCAGCCCCAGCATTTT. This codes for CATSTSEGGWYSNQPQHF.